This T cell receptor (beta chain) emerged from a study of regulatory T cells in long-lasting Graves disease. Study at large: Disease was considered persistent Graves' disease after over 5 years of antithyroid drugs (with positive TSH receptor antibodies). Broader study findings: It was in persistent disease that TRBV28, TRBJ1-2 and TRBJ2-5 were favored. Relative to newly diagnosed Graves' patients, persistent ones had lower TCR diversity.

Both iRepertoire HTBI primers and Arm-PCR of CDR3 regions were used to build the TCR beta libraries. Via MiXCR, TCRdb re-called the multiplex PCR reads, giving one row per CDR3 protein. Here the sample spans about 660,000 distinct CDR3 sequences, about 30% being singletons. Losses at the gene ends were 2 bases for V and 5 bases for J; bases not matched to a gene: 10. Per the germline V gene, CDR1 is DFQATT and CDR2 is SNEGSKA (reference sequence). The CDR3 covers 15 residues. Remarks on this clonotype: Antigen specificity is unknown.

Indicated time point: persistent/refractory GD, antithyroid drugs over 5 years with positive TRAb. RNA isolated from PBMCs was used to make the TCR library. The sample consisted of peripheral blood mononuclear cells (PBMCs), taken when the disease was refractory, from a patient treated with antithyroid drugs. This sequence originates from a female donor with Graves disease. The chain employs TRBV20-1 and TRBJ2-7, with 9 bases fitting TRBD2. The CDR3 reads CSARTLVAGDHEQYF. For the CDR3, the DNA is TGCAGTGCTAGAACGTTGGTAGCGGGAGACCACGAGCAGTACTTC.